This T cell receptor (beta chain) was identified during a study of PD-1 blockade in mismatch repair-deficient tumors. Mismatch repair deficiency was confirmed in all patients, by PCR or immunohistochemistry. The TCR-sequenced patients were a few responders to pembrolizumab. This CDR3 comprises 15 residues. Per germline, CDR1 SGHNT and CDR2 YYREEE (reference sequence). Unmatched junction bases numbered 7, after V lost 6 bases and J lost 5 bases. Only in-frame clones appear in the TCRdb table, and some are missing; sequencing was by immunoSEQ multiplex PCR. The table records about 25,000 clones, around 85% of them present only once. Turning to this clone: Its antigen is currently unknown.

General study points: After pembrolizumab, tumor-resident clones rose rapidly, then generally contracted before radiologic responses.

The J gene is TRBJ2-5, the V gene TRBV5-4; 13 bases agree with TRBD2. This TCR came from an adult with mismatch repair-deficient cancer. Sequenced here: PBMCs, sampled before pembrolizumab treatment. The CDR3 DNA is TGTGCCAGCATGAGGACTAGCGGGAGAGAGGAGACCCAGTACTTC. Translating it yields CASMRTSGREETQYF.